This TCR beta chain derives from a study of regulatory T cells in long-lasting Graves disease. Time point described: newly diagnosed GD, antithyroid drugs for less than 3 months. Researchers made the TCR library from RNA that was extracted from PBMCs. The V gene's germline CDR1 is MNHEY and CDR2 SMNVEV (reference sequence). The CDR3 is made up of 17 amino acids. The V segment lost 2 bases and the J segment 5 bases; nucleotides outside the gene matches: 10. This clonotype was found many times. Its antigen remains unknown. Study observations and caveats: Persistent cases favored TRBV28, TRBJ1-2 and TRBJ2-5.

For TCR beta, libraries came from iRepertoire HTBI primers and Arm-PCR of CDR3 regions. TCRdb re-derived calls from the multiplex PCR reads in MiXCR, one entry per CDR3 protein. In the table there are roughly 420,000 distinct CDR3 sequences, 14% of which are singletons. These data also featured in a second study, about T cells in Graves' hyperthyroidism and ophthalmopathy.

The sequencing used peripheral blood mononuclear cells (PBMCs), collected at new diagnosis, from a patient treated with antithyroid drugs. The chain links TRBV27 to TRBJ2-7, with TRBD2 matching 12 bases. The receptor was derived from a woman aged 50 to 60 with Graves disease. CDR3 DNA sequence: TGTGCCAGCAGTTTAAGCCTAGCGGGAGGGTTCCTCGACGAGCAGTACTTC. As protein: CASSLSLAGGFLDEQYF.